Listed here are 26 T cell receptor beta chains from one sample, sequenced in a study of shared clonotypes between healthy human individuals. Repertoires were generated with immunoSEQ multiplex PCR, while TCRdb's copy carries only in-frame clones and drops some. The sample consists of 2 million to 2.5 million clones, approximately 94% of them appearing once. The sequenced material came from naive CD4+ T cells sorted from blood. The subset: CD45RA+ positively selected. These receptors all come from a man younger than 30 in good health.

As DNA, the CDR3 is TGTGCCAGCAGCTCCGGGATATACACTGAAGCTTTCTTT. Protein: CASSSGIYTEAFF. The genes are TRBV5-5 and TRBJ1-1; D call uncertain. CDR1 and CDR2 from the germline V gene are SGHKS and YYEKEE (reference sequence). The CDR3 is made up of 13 amino acids. The germline V and J ends were trimmed by 3 bases and 3 bases, with 9 bases remaining between them.

The V gene is TRBV11-2, the J gene TRBJ1-5, with a tentative D call TRBD1 (5 bases). The CDR3 spans 15 residues. CDR1 is SGHAT and CDR2 is FQNNGV in the germline V gene. Trimming left V 1 base short and J 5 bases short, with 12 bases between. The CDR3 coding sequence is TGTGCCAGCAGCTTAGTCAGCGGGGCTGATCAGCCCCAGCATTTT. Amino acids: CASSLVSGADQPQHF.

This clone was picked up one time. The chain couples TRBV5-6 to TRBJ2-1; 8 bases are shared with TRBD2. Looked up from germline, CDR1 is SGHDT and CDR2 is YYEEEE. After removal of 5 bases from V and 2 bases from J, the junction contained 12 bases not matched to a gene. The CDR3 extends over 17 amino acids. CDR3 sequence reads: CASSKFATSGPYNEQFF. The DNA of the CDR3 is TGTGCCAGCAGTAAATTCGCAACTAGCGGCCCCTACAATGAGCAGTTCTTC.

This chain links TRBV20-1 with TRBJ2-7; D not resolved. Trimming took 8 bases from V and 6 from J, leaving 5 bases between them. The CDR3 consists of 8 residues. Germline V gene data show CDR1 as DFQATT and CDR2 as SNEGSKA (reference sequence). The CDR3 is CSWGEQYF. CDR3 DNA sequence: TGCAGTTGGGGCGAGCAGTACTTC.

V is TRBV1 and J is TRBJ2-7; the D segment call TRBD1 is taken from the table without a DNA check. TRBV1 is labeled a pseudogene. CDR3 length: 11 amino acids. This chain's CDR3 is CTSSPRYEQYF. The DNA of the CDR3 is TGCACCAGCAGCCCCAGATACGAGCAGTACTTC.

The V call is TRBV6-1, the J call TRBJ2-7; no firm D call. Germline-derived CDR1 and CDR2 are MNHNS and SASEGT. The CDR3 runs 15 residues. V was shortened by 2 bases and J by 2 bases, with 13 bases between the two germline ends. The CDR3 protein is CASSELAVGPYEQYF. The CDR3 region has the DNA TGTGCCAGCAGTGAATTGGCAGTGGGCCCCTACGAGCAGTACTTC.

This clone was detected only once. The same CDR3 can be traced to other DNA sequences in this sample. CDR3 sequence reads: CASSVEGGSSYEQYF. The CDR3 nucleotides are TGTGCCAGCAGCGTAGAGGGGGGCAGCTCCTACGAGCAGTACTTC. The chain recombines TRBV9 with TRBJ2-7; either TRBD1 or TRBD2 may fit D (6 bases each). Trimming pared 0 bases from V and 0 bases from J, leaving 10 bases between. This CDR3 contains 15 residues. Germline lookup yields CDR1 SGDLS and CDR2 YYNGEE.

V is TRBV28 and J is TRBJ2-7, with 7 bases fitting TRBD1. V dropped 10 bases and J dropped 4; count of bases not matched to a gene: 7. From germline, CDR1 is MDHEN and CDR2 SYDVKM. This CDR3 is 12 amino acids long. The CDR3 loop reads CAIGRGSYEQYF. CDR3 bases: TGTGCCATAGGCAGGGGGTCATACGAGCAGTACTTC.

The rearrangement joins TRBV7-9 to TRBJ2-1; D call uncertain. V was pared by 5 bases and J by 8 bases, with 16 bases between. The CDR3 totals 14 residues. Germline V gene data show CDR1 as SEHNR and CDR2 as FQNEAQ (reference sequence). The CDR3 region has the DNA TGTGCCAGCAGCGCTCCCGCGATAAGGGATGAGCAGTTCTTC. It encodes CASSAPAIRDEQFF.

The chain recombines TRBV7-3 with TRBJ2-7; D is ambiguous. This CDR3 spans 13 amino acids. Deletions cut 5 bases from V and 2 bases from J, with 10 bases between. Per the germline V gene, CDR1 is SGHTA and CDR2 is FQGTGA. The CDR3 DNA is TGTGCCAGCAGCCAACCTCCCGCCTACGAGCAGTACTTC. Amino acids: CASSQPPAYEQYF.

The rearrangement links TRBV16 to TRBJ2-5; D is unclear. Germline CDR1 KGHSY, CDR2 FQNENV. V was cut by 0 bases and J by 4 bases, with 9 bases left in between. This CDR3 has 14 residues. CDR3 nucleotides: TGTGCCAGCAGCCAATCCGCGGCTTCAGAGACCCAGTACTTC. This encodes CASSQSAASETQYF.

The CDR3 region has the DNA TGTGCCAGCAGCTCTACGGGAGGGCCTGGGAATGAGCAGTTCTTC. It specifies CASSSTGGPGNEQFF. The chain links TRBV7-9 to TRBJ2-1; 8 bases are shared with TRBD2. The J segment lost 7 bases and the V segment lost 4 bases, leaving 9 bases of the junction unmatched. CDR3 length: 15 residues. Germline loops: CDR1 SEHNR, CDR2 FQNEAQ (reference sequence). Full variable domain (remainder filled in from reference TRBV7-9 and TRBJ2-1): DTGVSQNPRHKITKRGQNVTFRCDPISEHNRLYWYRQTLGQGPEFLTYFQNEAQLEKSRLLSDRFSAERPKGSFSTLEIQRTEQGDSAMYLCASSSTGGPGNEQFFGPGTRLTVL.

V and J are TRBV29-1 and TRBJ2-5; D might be TRBD1 (6 bases). Trimming took off 5 bases at V and 4 bases at J, with 8 bases between the two ends. Germline CDR1 and CDR2: SQVTM and ANQGSEA. There are 11 residues in the CDR3. This CDR3 is CSVRGSETQYF. The CDR3 DNA is TGCAGCGTTAGGGGGTCAGAGACCCAGTACTTC.

The chain combines TRBV7-2 with TRBJ2-1, with D uncertain. The CDR3 has 16 residues. V was trimmed by 5 bases and J by 4 bases, leaving 18 bases between them. The germline CDR1 and CDR2 sequences are SGHTA and FQGNSA. The CDR3 loop is CASSPHGSSLYNEQFF. CDR3 bases: TGTGCCAGCAGCCCGCACGGCTCTTCCTTGTACAATGAGCAGTTCTTC.

This clone has only one observation. The chain links TRBV5-1 to TRBJ1-4; D unresolved. V was shortened by 0 bases and J by 7 bases, with 10 bases between the two germline ends. This CDR3 comprises 14 residues. Germline CDR1 SGHRS, CDR2 YFSETQ. The CDR3 DNA reads as TGCGCCAGCAGCTTGGGACTGATGGGTGAAAAACTGTTTTTT. It is translated as CASSLGLMGEKLFF.

This rearrangement joins TRBV25-1 to TRBJ2-7, with unresolved D. Per germline, CDR1 MGHDK and CDR2 SYGVNS. The CDR3 length is 12 residues. V was clipped by 10 bases and J by 9 bases, with 19 bases between them. CDR3 loop: CATQDRSRGQYF. CDR3 sequence (DNA): TGTGCCACCCAGGACCGATCAAGAGGGCAGTACTTC.

V is TRBV29-1 and J is TRBJ2-3; 9 nucleotides line up with TRBD1. CDR1 SQVTM and CDR2 ANQGSEA come from the germline V gene. The junction had 5 bases not matched to a gene; V was cut back by 4 bases and J by 0 bases. The length of the CDR3 is 15 residues. The CDR3 bases are TGCAGCGTTGCCCGACAGGGGGGGAGCACAGATACGCAGTATTTT. It yields the protein CSVARQGGSTDTQYF.

This chain joins TRBV4-1 and TRBJ1-5; 8 positions match TRBD1. The length of the CDR3 is 16 residues. Germline V gene sequence: CDR1 MGHRA, CDR2 YSYEKL. J gave up 0 bases and V 3 bases, and 4 bases lay outside the gene matches. The CDR3 nucleotides read TGCGCCAGCAGCCATGGGACAGGAGATAGCAATCAGCCCCAGCATTTT. Residues: CASSHGTGDSNQPQHF.

This clone is a singleton in its sample. The chain carries TRBV6-6 and TRBJ2-3, with D possibly TRBD1 on 6 matching bases. Germline assignment: CDR1 MNHNY and CDR2 SVGAGI (reference sequence). Trimming removed 4 bases at V and 4 bases at J, with 9 bases between. This CDR3 is built from 13 residues. This CDR3 reads CASSSPGADTQYF. The CDR3 DNA is TGTGCCAGCAGTTCGCCAGGGGCAGATACGCAGTATTTT.

The chain is built from TRBV7-9 and TRBJ2-2; the match to TRBD2 covers 11 bases. The ends lost 6 bases at V and 4 bases at J; junction bases unmatched: 7. This CDR3 comprises 16 residues. The germline gives CDR1 SEHNR, CDR2 FQNEAQ (reference sequence). The CDR3 bases are TGTGCCAGCAGACCTACTAGCGGGAGAGGCACCGGGGAGCTGTTTTTT. Its translation is CASRPTSGRGTGELFF. The whole variable domain, filled in from reference TRBV7-9 and TRBJ2-2, reads DTGVSQNPRHKITKRGQNVTFRCDPISEHNRLYWYRQTLGQGPEFLTYFQNEAQLEKSRLLSDRFSAERPKGSFSTLEIQRTEQGDSAMYLCASRPTSGRGTGELFFGEGSRLTVL.

The chain has TRBV6-5 and TRBJ1-6, with unresolved D. The CDR3 has 14 residues. Deletions cut 5 bases from V and 7 bases from J, with 12 bases between. The germline V gene has CDR1 MNHEY and CDR2 SVGAGI. CDR3: CASSLRRWNSPLHF. The CDR3 nucleotides read TGTGCCAGCAGTCTACGTCGTTGGAATTCACCCCTCCACTTT.

In this sample, this clone turned up once. V and J are TRBV5-1 and TRBJ2-5, with TRBD2 matching 9 bases. The length of the CDR3 is 17 residues. V gave up 0 bases and J gave up 2 bases; unmatched junction bases: 8. CDR1 and CDR2 (germline): SGHRS, YFSETQ. CDR3 protein: CASSLGPGSGGQETQYF. As DNA, the CDR3 is TGCGCCAGCAGCTTGGGCCCAGGTAGCGGGGGACAAGAGACCCAGTACTTC.

The V gene is TRBV12-2, the J gene TRBJ2-2; the table's D gene call, TRBD2, was not cross checked with the DNA. TRBV12-2 is given as a pseudogene. The CDR3 is made up of 15 amino acids. The CDR3 spells CASRAGRMDTGELFF. In DNA, the CDR3 is TGTGCAAGTCGGGCGGGGCGGATGGACACCGGGGAGCTGTTTTTT.

This clone was counted once. This chain joins TRBV5-1 and TRBJ1-1, with D tentatively TRBD1 (6 bases). V shed 4 bases and J shed 1 base, with 11 bases lying between them. The CDR3 contains 14 residues. In germline, CDR1 is SGHRS, CDR2 YFSETQ. The CDR3 sequence is CASSHIQGNTEAFF. CDR3 DNA sequence: TGCGCCAGCAGCCACATACAGGGGAACACTGAAGCTTTCTTT.

Comments on this clone: The sample contains more than one DNA sequence encoding this CDR3. The J gene is TRBJ2-3, the V gene TRBV9; 7 bases align to TRBD1. The V gene's germline CDR1 is SGDLS and CDR2 YYNGEE. CDR3 length: 15 amino acids. Trimming took 0 bases from V and 1 from J; bases not matched to a gene: 2. Here the CDR3 DNA reads TGTGCCAGCAGCGTAGGACAGGGCGGCACAGATACGCAGTATTTT. Encoded protein: CASSVGQGGTDTQYF.

The chain combines TRBV5-4 with TRBJ2-2; no clear D gene. Trimming cost V 0 bases and J 7 bases, with 16 bases left between them. This CDR3 spans 16 amino acids. The germline CDR1 and CDR2 sequences are SGHNT and YYREEE (reference sequence). In DNA form, the CDR3 reads TGTGCCAGCAGCTTGGGGGTCCTATTTTCAGGCGGGGAGCTGTTTTTT. Translated, it gives CASSLGVLFSGGELFF.